Following are 9 T cell receptor beta chains from one sample sequenced in a study of beta chain features in type 1 diabetes. Reverse transcription of all isolated RNA meant that expressed TCRB transcripts were sequenced. Generated by immunoSEQ multiplex PCR, the TCRdb table keeps only in-frame clones and is missing some. The sample comprises approximately 380,000 clones, about 15% of which are singletons, and roughly 0.019% rests with the top ten. The sample consisted of naive CD4+ T cells from blood. These receptor sequences come from a woman aged 18-29 years in good health.

The chain is built from TRBV7-9 and TRBJ1-2; D ambiguous. The V gene's germline CDR1 is SEHNR and CDR2 FQNEAQ (reference sequence). The CDR3 spans 13 residues. Trimming stripped 2 bases from V and 1 base from J, with 5 bases between. Here the CDR3 DNA reads TGTGCCAGCAGCTTACCAGTTAACTATGGCTACACCTTC. It specifies CASSLPVNYGYTF.

V gene TRBV30 combines with J gene TRBJ2-5; a weak D match, TRBD1 (6 bases). The CDR3 sequence is 14 residues long. Germline V gives CDR1 GTSNPN, CDR2 SVGIG (reference sequence). Trimming cost V 3 bases and J 2 bases, with 13 bases left between them. The DNA for the CDR3 is TGTGCCTGGAGATATACAGGGTATCAAGAGACCCAGTACTTC. It encodes CAWRYTGYQETQYF.

The gene calls are TRBV4-3 and TRBJ2-1; perhaps TRBD1 as D (6 bases). CDR1 is LGHNA, CDR2 YSLEER, per germline. Deletions cut 1 base from V and 2 bases from J, with 12 bases between. The CDR3 is made up of 16 amino acids. CDR3 in DNA: TGCGCCAGCAGCCAAGCCTACAGGGACCCCTACAATGAGCAGTTCTTC. Amino acids: CASSQAYRDPYNEQFF.

This clone appeared a few times. A junction boundary mismatches the germline segment, possibly from a read error. This chain joins TRBV7-9 and TRBJ2-4; possible D gene TRBD1, 6 bases. This CDR3 comprises 12 residues. Germline-derived CDR1 and CDR2 are SEHNR and FQNEAQ (reference sequence). CDR3 nucleotides: TGTGCCAGCAGCATCCAACGGGACATTCAGTATTTC. Protein product: CASSIQRDIQYF.

This clone turned up a few times. V usage is TRBV4-2 and J usage is TRBJ1-5, with 8 bases identical to TRBD1. V shed 5 bases, J shed 6 bases, and the junction held 9 bases outside the gene matches. There are 15 residues in the CDR3. Germline CDR1 and CDR2: LGHNA and YNFKEQ. The CDR3 DNA reads as TGTGCCAGCAGCTCAAGGACAGGGCGAGGTCAGCCCCAGCATTTT. Translated: CASSSRTGRGQPQHF.

The CDR3 DNA reads TGTGCCAGCAGTCGGGACTCCTCAGCTTTCTTT. Encoded protein: CASSRDSSAFF. This chain uses TRBV7-9 with TRBJ1-1; D may be TRBD1 (5 bases). The germline CDR1 and CDR2 sequences are SEHNR and FQNEAQ (reference sequence). Trimming pared 6 bases from V and 10 bases from J, leaving 12 bases between. The CDR3 consists of 11 residues.

The chain recombines TRBV5-1 with TRBJ2-1; weak D call: TRBD2 (5 bases). The ends were cut back, 4 bases at V and 9 bases at J, with 14 bases in the middle. Germline-derived CDR1 and CDR2 are SGHRS and YFSETQ. This CDR3 contains 13 residues. The CDR3 reads CASSSPSNREQFF. The DNA for the CDR3 is TGCGCCAGCAGCAGCCCTAGCAATCGTGAGCAGTTCTTC.

V usage is TRBV11-3 and J usage is TRBJ2-3; maybe TRBD2 (5 bases). V lost 1 base, J lost 8 bases, and 13 bases lay in between. The CDR3 is 14 amino acids. Germline CDR1 reads SGHNT; CDR2 reads YENEEA. The CDR3 protein is CASSLGAVRSTQYF. CDR3 DNA: TGTGCCAGCAGCTTAGGAGCGGTGAGGAGTACGCAGTATTTT.

This clone was observed a few times. J is TRBJ1-3 and V is TRBV30; TRBD1 agrees at 8 bases. V shed 7 bases and J 0 bases; nucleotides not matched to a gene: 5. The CDR3 runs 14 residues. The germline V gene has CDR1 GTSNPN and CDR2 SVGIG (reference sequence). Here the CDR3 reads CASTTGGSGNTIYF. In DNA, the CDR3 is TGTGCCTCCACCACAGGGGGCTCTGGAAACACCATATATTTT.